This T cell receptor beta chain is drawn from a study of beta chain features in type 1 diabetes. General observations from the study: Any HLA-type effect on TCRB rearrangement remained unresolved here.

The CDR3 length is 11 residues. Germline V CDR1 and CDR2: MDHEN, SYDVKM. Sequenced material consisted of expressed TCRB transcripts (all of the isolated RNA was reverse transcribed). The method was immunoSEQ multiplex PCR; TCRdb's version includes in-frame clones alone and lacks a portion of them. Of about 210,000 clones listed, roughly 11% are singletons. This clone was recorded a few times. Its cognate antigen is unknown. One end of the junction fails to match germline, which may point to a read error. Source material: central memory CD4+ T cells from blood. The chain couples TRBV28 to TRBJ2-7; D might be TRBD2 (5 bases). This TCR was sampled from a man younger than 30 in good health. In DNA, the CDR3 is TGTGCCAGCTCGGACTCCTCCGAGCAGTACTTC. This encodes CASSDSSEQYF.